The entry below describes one T cell receptor beta chain. The junction departs from the called germline gene at one end, perhaps through a read error. These data originate in a study of blood T cell repertoires in COVID-19. Overall study: There were acute and convalescent COVID-19 samples, and they came from the United States, Italy and Spain. The cDNA or gDNA used as material had been derived from T cells, B-cell-depleted T cells, or PBMCs.

This CDR3 is 11 amino acids long. CDR1 is SNHLY, CDR2 FYNNEI, per germline. Original methodology: Estimation of nucleated cell counts was performed using reference gene primer amplification. Here immunoSEQ multiplex PCR was the method, and the copy in TCRdb shows in-frame clones only, minus some. V and J calls and clone size are those listed in that table; D and trimming were worked out from the DNA. Of 40,000 or so clones in the sample, 80% to 95% were seen once. The TCR sequence derives from a man aged 50 to 60 with active COVID-19. Sequenced material: peripheral blood. The chain couples TRBV2 to TRBJ2-7; 8 bases line up with TRBD1. CDR3 sequence (DNA): TGTGCCAGCAAACGGGGACAGGATTATCCCTTC. Translating gives CASKRGQDYPF.